This TCR beta chain was identified during a study of cytomegalovirus exposure and HLA in healthy donors listed by TCRdb under 2017. Regarding the complete study: An earlier analysis of 587 of the donors reported 250 to 350 Gb of sequence data and around 110 million unique TCR beta sequences obtained from some 170 million T cells. Among about 400 genotyped donors of the cohort, an average of about 240,000 unique TCR beta nucleotide sequences was sequenced per donor, of which about 19% were non-productive. The study profiled the T cell repertoires of around 700 subjects by immunosequencing and related them to cytomegalovirus serostatus. An early release that covered some 630 HLA-typed donors contained approximately 300 gigabases of sequencing data and approximately 85 million unique TCR sequences. The genetic ancestry cluster associated with self-reported Caucasian donors included 81% of the approximately 400 genotyped donors. Donor age, sex, ethnicity and CMV serostatus were compiled alongside the repertoire data. In the later analysis, no new phenotypic data were used to find candidate immune exposures; instead, reliance was placed on TCR beta sequences and their occurrence across donors. Class I and class II HLA loci were covered by the typing at four-digit resolution. An earlier analysis of approximately 500 of the donors applied high-throughput TCR beta sequencing to assess whether each TCR beta V gene segment acted as functional or pseudogenic. The number of donors typed differed by locus, with roughly 629-640 for A, B, C, DRB1 and DQB1, roughly 520 for DQA1, 600 to 610 for DPA1, and over 400 for DPB1. Four or five DR-DQ haplotypes were handled as single units for association and clustering, since linkage in the cohort was strong. The study aimed to test whether signatures of past pathogen exposure could be identified by cataloging public T cell receptors. A later analysis re-examined previously published TCR beta repertoires from 500 to 700 donors and added high-resolution HLA genotyping to investigate patterns of TCR occurrence. Every repertoire in the discovery cohort had been generated on one and the same sequencing platform. In a later genetic analysis, genome-wide SNP genotypes for about three fifths of the 666 donors were used, and that subset was treated as a discovery cohort. Along with the approximately 700-subject first cohort, a separate validation cohort of around 110 different subjects was used. To predict cytomegalovirus infection status, the study brought together high-throughput TCR immunosequencing, statistical association of individual TCRs with disease status, and machine learning.

Only a few counts were recorded for this clone. The antigen it recognizes is unknown. Per-nucleotide qualities are absent, and no much larger clonotype sits a single base away. In the germline V gene, CDR1 corresponds to SNHLY and CDR2 to FYNNEI. V and J are truncated by 8 bases and 7 bases respectively, leaving an intervening sequence of 17 bases. The CDR3 starts with the cysteine, ends with the phenylalanine, and has 14 residues. The CDR3 DNA has 42 bases and is translated from base 1. Library preparation used the immunoSEQ multiplex PCR assay. For the multiplex PCR, a mixture combining 60 forward primers for TCR Vbeta segments and 13 reverse primers for TCR Jbeta segments was used. The CDR3 region of rearranged TCR beta genes was amplified from genomic DNA with a multiplex PCR assay. The amplified TCR beta libraries were sequenced on the Illumina HiSeq System as 87-base-pair reads. As for the authors' bioinformatics: In a later analysis, roughly 80 million unique TCR beta chains were counted across the 650 to 700 repertoires, and roughly 10 million of these chains were shared by at least two donors. Raw reads were error-corrected and collapsed into unique sequences with a nearest-neighbor algorithm that merged closely related sequences to remove PCR and sequencing errors. Alignment of CDR3 sequences to IMGT reference sequences was used to assign V, D and J gene segments. For a sequence to be retained, at least a six-nucleotide match to both a V gene segment and a J gene segment was required. A rearrangement was called productive if the CDR3 had no stop codons and remained in frame with V and J, and every other rearrangement was called non-productive. Following IMGT convention, CDR3 was defined as the stretch from the second conserved V-encoded cysteine up to the conserved J-encoded phenylalanine. Sequences without an unambiguous match to a single V gene segment were excluded from the earlier analysis of several hundred of the donors. In an earlier analysis of about 590 of the donors, a V segment was called functional when productive rearrangements were above 56.7%, and segregating when the standard deviation between donors exceeded 5%. A statistical classification framework was built for diagnosing cytomegalovirus status from the catalog of TCR beta chain sequences. In a later analysis, TCR nucleotide sequences were compared against IMGT/GENE-DB human TR gene sequences so that V and J genes could be assigned. Using the TCRdist pipeline, a later analysis assigned CDR3 sequences along with most-parsimonious VDJ recombination scenarios. In a later analysis, each TCR beta chain was defined by its CDR3 amino acid sequence together with its V-gene family, and reads without a unique V-gene family were excluded. As a way to deal with suspected cross-contamination and a sequencing artifact, a later analysis dropped hundreds of nucleotide sequences that were highly shared and had low generation probability. In a later analysis, a clonal expansion index for each public chain was calculated from normalized within-repertoire ranks of inferred template counts. In a later analysis, generation probabilities were computed using a VDJ recombination model fitted to out-of-frame rearrangements, and the results were checked against IGoR. A later analysis scored TCR-TCR, TCR-HLA and TCR-CMV co-occurrence with hypergeometric tests, applying a repertoire-size bias correction to TCR pairs. In a later analysis, false discovery rates were estimated by permuting HLA or CMV assignments 20 times. In a later analysis, co-occurring TCRs were grouped using DBSCAN, with TCRdist sequence similarity added in when clustering inside HLA-allele-positive subsets. Repertoires with fewer than 30,000 or more than 120,000 public chains, plus five repertoires with anomalous nucleotide sharing, were excluded from co-occurrence clustering. TCRdb re-hosts the immuneACCESS table, in-frame sequences only. Its copies lack some clones; in the studies checked, an unresolved V gene accounts for under half of them, and the cause for the rest is not known. Clone size and the V and J calls come from that table; the DNA yielded D and trimming. This sample is represented by about 160,000 clones; roughly four fifths of them were singletons. The ten largest clones add up to more than 0.8% of the sample.

The cohort consisted of 650 to 850 healthy bone marrow donors. Cohort members were all nominally healthy when sampled, although unrecorded immune exposures were likely present. The donor was CMV seronegative and was included in the group of hundreds of seronegative cohort members. Every donor gave a peripheral blood sample, and the peripheral blood mononuclear cells from that sample were used for TCR beta sequencing. The Qiagen DNeasy Blood Extraction Kit was used to extract genomic DNA from the blood cell samples. Results and caveats for the whole study, not just this receptor: A later analysis associated 16,951 TCR beta sequences with specific HLA alleles at a false discovery rate of 0.05. Roughly uniform sequencing depth across donors was assumed in presence/absence analyses, although this assumption may not hold. The only immune exposure information available for the cohort was CMV serostatus. Correlated functional status among segregating V segments might be attributable to linkage disequilibrium, but an unknown experimental factor could not be ruled out. In a later analysis, HLA-associated TCR beta chains were found to be more clonally expanded and to have lower generation probabilities than equally common non-associated chains. Assigning TCR associations to individual alleles was difficult when HLA alleles, especially DR and DQ, strongly co-occurred. A later analysis found that TCR association rates varied across HLA loci, with DRB1 alleles showing the most associated TCRs and HLA-C alleles the fewest. A later analysis found that most CMV-associated TCR beta chains appeared HLA-restricted, with HLA associations seemingly driven largely by CMV exposure. Because some donors lacked HLA typing at each locus, the association tests relied only on the typed subset. A cluster of highly shared sequence variants was judged likely to be a technical artifact of the sequencing pipeline. An association between a missense DCLRE1C variant and V-gene and J-gene trimming of TCR beta chains was found in a later genetic analysis and replicated in an independent cohort. In a later analysis, several top co-occurrence clusters were reported to appear linked to parvovirus B19, influenza, CMV and Epstein-Barr virus. According to a later genetic analysis, donors in an Asian-associated ancestry cluster had fewer N-insertions in productive TCRs than the roughly 670-donor mean. The earlier analysis of some 540 of the donors excluded approximately 15 rarely observed V segments, including chromosome 9 orphons, because counts were too low. While some public TCRs were present in many individuals, most TCR sequences turned up only very rarely across donors. Only TCR beta chains were sequenced in this cohort, and the absence of alpha or paired-chain data limited detectable features. In vitro tests confirmed that three of the cytomegalovirus-associated TCR beta chains recognize cytomegalovirus antigens. A further reported finding was that TCR beta sequences accurately predicted the HLA-A and HLA-B alleles for most subjects in the first cohort. The study gave a list of some 150 TCR beta chains associated with cytomegalovirus. Because the 87-base-pair reads could not distinguish some IMGT-functional V segments, including TRBV6-2 and TRBV6-3, those segments were excluded. It was suggested by the authors that the approach could potentially be generalized to other disease states and immunological phenotypes. In an earlier analysis of more than 450 of the donors, most TCR beta V segments were observed in productive rearrangements about 90% or about 30% of the time, broadly matching IMGT annotations. In both the original and validation cohorts, the classifier was reported to diagnose cytomegalovirus status with high specificity and sensitivity.

The clonotype originates from a woman in her thirties or forties in good health and CMV-seronegative. The sequencing input was PBMCs. The chain is assembled from TRBV2 and TRBJ2-2; a tentative D match to TRBD2 spans 6 bases. The nucleotide sequence reads TGTGCCAGCGGGCTGGGGGGACGACGCGGGGAGCTGTTTTTT. It translates as CASGLGGRRGELFF.